This T cell receptor (beta chain) was identified in a study of T cell responses to AZD1222 COVID-19 vaccine. Turning to this clone: What it recognizes is unknown.

Regarding the study as a whole: Vaccine-associated CD4 TCRs ranged over spike, dominating at 160-218 and 743-854. At baseline, just a handful of AZD1222 recipients tested seropositive.

Germline loops: CDR1 SGHRS, CDR2 YFSETQ. This CDR3 comprises 16 residues. Trimming stripped 1 base from V and 0 bases from J, with 11 bases between. Using immunoSEQ multiplex PCR, the repertoire was profiled, and TCRdb retains in-frame clones only, with some absent. The sample yields 140,000 to 150,000 clones, about 88% seen once. The chain has TRBV5-1 and TRBJ1-3; TRBD1 is a possible D gene (6 bases). The TCR was taken from an adult in good health. The source was peripheral blood, collected on day 0 of AZD1222 vaccination. The CDR3 region has the DNA TGCGCCAGCAGCTTGTCAGGGGTGAGCTCTGGAAACACCATATATTTT. This translates into CASSLSGVSSGNTIYF.